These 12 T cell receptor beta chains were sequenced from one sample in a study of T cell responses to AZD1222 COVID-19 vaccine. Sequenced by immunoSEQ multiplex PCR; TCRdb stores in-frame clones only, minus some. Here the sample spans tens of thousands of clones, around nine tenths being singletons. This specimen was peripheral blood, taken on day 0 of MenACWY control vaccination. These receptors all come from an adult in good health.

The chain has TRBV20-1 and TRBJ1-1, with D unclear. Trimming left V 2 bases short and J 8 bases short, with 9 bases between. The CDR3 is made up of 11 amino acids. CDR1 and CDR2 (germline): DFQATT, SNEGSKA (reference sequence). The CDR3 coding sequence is TGCAGTGCTAGAAGGACCCAGGAAGCTTTCTTT. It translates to CSARRTQEAFF.

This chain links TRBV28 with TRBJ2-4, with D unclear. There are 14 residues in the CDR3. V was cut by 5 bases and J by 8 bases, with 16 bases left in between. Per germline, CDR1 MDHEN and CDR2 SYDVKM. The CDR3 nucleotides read TGTGCCAGCAGTCCCCCTGGTAGGCGCGACATTCAGTACTTC. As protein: CASSPPGRRDIQYF. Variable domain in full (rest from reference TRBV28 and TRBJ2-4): DVKVTQSSRYLVKRTGEKVFLECVQDMDHENMFWYRQDPGLGLRLIYFSYDVKMKEKGDIPEGYSVSREKKERFSLILESASTNQTSMYLCASSPPGRRDIQYFGAGTRLSVL.

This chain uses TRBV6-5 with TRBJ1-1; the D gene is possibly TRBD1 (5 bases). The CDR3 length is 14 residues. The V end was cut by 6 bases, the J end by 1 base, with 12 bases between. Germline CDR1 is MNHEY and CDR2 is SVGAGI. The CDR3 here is CASRLTERNTEAFF. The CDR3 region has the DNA TGTGCCAGCAGATTGACAGAACGGAACACTGAAGCTTTCTTT.

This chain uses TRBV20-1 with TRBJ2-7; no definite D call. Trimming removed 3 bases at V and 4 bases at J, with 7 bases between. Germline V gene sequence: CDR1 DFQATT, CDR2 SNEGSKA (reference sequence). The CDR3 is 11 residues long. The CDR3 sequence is CSASGSYEQYF. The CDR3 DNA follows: TGCAGTGCTAGTGGCAGTTACGAGCAGTACTTC.

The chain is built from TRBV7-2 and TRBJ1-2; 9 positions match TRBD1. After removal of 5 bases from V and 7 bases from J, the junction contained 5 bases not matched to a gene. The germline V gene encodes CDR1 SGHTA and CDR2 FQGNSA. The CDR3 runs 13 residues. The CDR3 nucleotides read TGTGCCAGCAGCACGGGACAGGGTTCTGGCTACACCTTC. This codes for CASSTGQGSGYTF.

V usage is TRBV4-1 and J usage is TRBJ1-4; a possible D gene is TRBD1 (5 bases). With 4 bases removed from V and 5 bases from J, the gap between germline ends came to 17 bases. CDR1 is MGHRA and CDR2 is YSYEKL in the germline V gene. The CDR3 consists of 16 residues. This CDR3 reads CASSRGFGGTNEKLFF. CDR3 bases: TGCGCCAGCAGCCGGGGTTTCGGGGGAACCAATGAAAAACTGTTTTTT.

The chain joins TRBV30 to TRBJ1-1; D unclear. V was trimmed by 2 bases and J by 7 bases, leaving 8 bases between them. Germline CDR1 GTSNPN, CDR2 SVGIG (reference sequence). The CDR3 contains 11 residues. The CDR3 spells CAWSLRSEAFF. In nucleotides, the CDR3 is TGTGCCTGGAGTTTGAGAAGTGAAGCTTTCTTT.

The CDR3 reads CASSSPGGLGTDTQYF. The CDR3 DNA is TGTGCCAGCAGCTCCCCTGGGGGGCTAGGCACAGATACGCAGTATTTT. V usage is TRBV7-3 and J usage is TRBJ2-3; either TRBD1 or TRBD2 may supply D (6 bases each). The CDR3 spans 16 residues. Per the germline V gene, CDR1 is SGHTA and CDR2 is FQGTGA. Trimming took off 4 bases at V and 1 base at J, with 15 bases between the two ends.

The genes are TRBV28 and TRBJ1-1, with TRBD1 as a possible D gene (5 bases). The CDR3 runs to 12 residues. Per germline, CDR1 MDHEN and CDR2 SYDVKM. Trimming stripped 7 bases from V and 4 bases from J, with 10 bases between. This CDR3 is CASTEGSTEAFF. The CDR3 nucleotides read TGTGCCAGCACAGAGGGGAGCACTGAAGCTTTCTTT.

The CDR3 DNA is TGTGCCAGCAAAGAGCGGGGGGCCTACAATGAGCAGTTCTTC. As protein: CASKERGAYNEQFF. V gene TRBV2 combines with J gene TRBJ2-1; the match to TRBD2 covers 9 bases. This CDR3 is 14 amino acids long. Germline CDR1 SNHLY, CDR2 FYNNEI. V lost 7 bases and J lost 2; bases outside the gene matches: 3.

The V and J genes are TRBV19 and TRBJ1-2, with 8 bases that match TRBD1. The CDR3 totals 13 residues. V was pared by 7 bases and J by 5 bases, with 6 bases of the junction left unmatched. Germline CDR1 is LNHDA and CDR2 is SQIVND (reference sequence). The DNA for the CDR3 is TGTGCCAGTAACCCGACAGGGGATTATGGCTACACCTTC. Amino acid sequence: CASNPTGDYGYTF.

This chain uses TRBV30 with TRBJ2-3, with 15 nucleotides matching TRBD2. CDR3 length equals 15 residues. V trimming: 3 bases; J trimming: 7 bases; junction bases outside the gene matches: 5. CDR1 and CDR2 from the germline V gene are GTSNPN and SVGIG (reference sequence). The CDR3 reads CAWRRTSGGAHTQYF. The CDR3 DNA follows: TGTGCCTGGAGGAGGACTAGCGGGGGGGCCCATACGCAGTATTTT.